Here is one T cell receptor beta chain with its context. The target antigen is unknown. The data were obtained in a study of cytomegalovirus exposure and HLA in healthy donors. Study summary: Some 87 million unique TCRs from HLA-typed donors were held in an early release of data. Whole-study findings and limits: Most TCR sequences were seen very rarely across donors, but some public TCRs occurred in many.

The germline V gene has CDR1 PRHDT and CDR2 FYEKMQ (reference sequence). There are 18 residues in the CDR3. V was trimmed by 0 bases and J by 0 bases, leaving 14 bases between them. Researchers ran the PCR with 60 Vbeta and 13 Jbeta primers. Libraries were prepared by immunoSEQ multiplex PCR; TCRdb keeps only in-frame clonotypes and omits some of them. The sample holds approximately 46,000 clones; 65% to 80% are singletons and the top ten take 6.3%. The chain is built from TRBV13 and TRBJ2-2; D is unresolved. The TCR sequence derives from a man aged 25 to 45 in good health and CMV-seronegative. The source material was PBMCs. The CDR3, as DNA: TGTGCCAGCAGCTTAGGAACCATTTTAGAGGCGAACACCGGGGAGCTGTTTTTT. This sequence encodes CASSLGTILEANTGELFF.